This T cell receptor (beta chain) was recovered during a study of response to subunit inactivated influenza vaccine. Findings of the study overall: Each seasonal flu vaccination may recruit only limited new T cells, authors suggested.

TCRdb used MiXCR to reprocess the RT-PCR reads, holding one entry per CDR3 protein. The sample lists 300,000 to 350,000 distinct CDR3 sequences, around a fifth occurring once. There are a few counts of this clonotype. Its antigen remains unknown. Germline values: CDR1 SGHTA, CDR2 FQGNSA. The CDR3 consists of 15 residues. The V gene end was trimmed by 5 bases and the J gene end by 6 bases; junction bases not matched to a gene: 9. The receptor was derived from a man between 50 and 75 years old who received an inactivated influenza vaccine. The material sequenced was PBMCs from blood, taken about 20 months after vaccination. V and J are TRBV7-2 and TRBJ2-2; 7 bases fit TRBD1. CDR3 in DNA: TGTGCCAGCAGCGCCCGACAGGGTAACGCCGGGGAGCTGTTTTTT. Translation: CASSARQGNAGELFF.